The 23 T cell receptor beta chains below all came from one sample that was sequenced in a study of T cell changes during pregnancy in multiple sclerosis. Assay used: immunoSEQ multiplex PCR; TCRdb lists only in-frame clones, some missing. The repertoire includes around 34,000 clones, about nine tenths of them detected once, and around 10% sits in the top ten. The sequencing here drew on CD8+ T cells from peripheral blood mononuclear cells, taken before pregnancy. These receptors all stem from a female donor with multiple sclerosis, enrolled in a pregnancy study.

The gene calls are TRBV7-9 and TRBJ1-1, with D possibly being TRBD1 (5 bases). Germline CDR1 SEHNR, CDR2 FQNEAQ (reference sequence). The CDR3 runs 13 residues. V lost 4 bases to trimming and J lost 3 bases, with 9 bases between them. The CDR3 loop is CASSSSGDTEAFF. DNA of the CDR3: TGTGCCAGCAGCTCCTCGGGGGACACTGAAGCTTTCTTT. The variable domain in full, with the rest retrieved from reference TRBV7-9 and TRBJ1-1, is DTGVSQNPRHKITKRGQNVTFRCDPISEHNRLYWYRQTLGQGPEFLTYFQNEAQLEKSRLLSDRFSAERPKGSFSTLEIQRTEQGDSAMYLCASSSSGDTEAFFGQGTRLTVV.

The chain couples TRBV13 to TRBJ2-3; D uncertain. Germline assignment: CDR1 PRHDT and CDR2 FYEKMQ (reference sequence). This CDR3 has 16 residues. V lost 1 base and J lost 0, with 11 bases in between. Here the CDR3 reads CASSLVGKTSTDTQYF. The CDR3 DNA follows: TGTGCCAGCAGCTTAGTCGGTAAAACTAGCACAGATACGCAGTATTTT.

This rearrangement joins TRBV10-3 to TRBJ2-3, with 10 nucleotides matching TRBD2. The ends lost 2 bases at V and 4 bases at J; junction bases unmatched: 3. The CDR3 length is 15 residues. Germline V gives CDR1 ENHRY, CDR2 SYGVKD. The CDR3 region has the DNA TGTGCCATCAGTGAGCCTAGCGGGGGTGCAGATACGCAGTATTTT. The encoded protein is CAISEPSGGADTQYF.

The CDR3 nucleotides are TGCGCCAGCAGCCCAGGGTCCGCAACTAATGAAAAACTGTTTTTT. It encodes CASSPGSATNEKLFF. The chain has TRBV4-1 and TRBJ1-4; a possible D gene is TRBD1 (5 bases). Germline loops: CDR1 MGHRA, CDR2 YSYEKL. The CDR3 is 15 amino acids. Trimming shortened V by 4 bases and J by 0 bases, and 9 bases separated the two germline ends.

The V and J genes are TRBV10-3 and TRBJ2-3, with D perhaps TRBD2 (5 bases). This CDR3 comprises 15 residues. The V gene's germline CDR1 is ENHRY and CDR2 SYGVKD. The germline V and J ends were trimmed by 2 bases and 0 bases, with 9 bases remaining between them. CDR3 protein: CAISEGETSTDTQYF. The CDR3 bases are TGTGCCATCAGTGAGGGGGAGACTAGCACAGATACGCAGTATTTT.

This chain connects TRBV29-1 to TRBJ2-1; D perhaps matches TRBD1 (6 bases). This CDR3 spans 15 amino acids. The V gene lost 3 bases and the J gene lost 3 bases, with 15 bases spanning the gap. Germline V gives CDR1 SQVTM, CDR2 ANQGSEA. CDR3 coding DNA: TGCAGCGTTGAGACGACCGGGACAATCTACAATGAGCAGTTCTTC. As protein: CSVETTGTIYNEQFF.

J is TRBJ1-5 and V is TRBV10-3, with 8 bases matching TRBD1. Per germline, CDR1 ENHRY and CDR2 SYGVKD. The CDR3 sequence is 16 residues long. J was trimmed by 6 bases and V by 1 base; bases with no gene match: 8. The chain's CDR3 is CAISELDRELSQPQHF. DNA for the CDR3: TGTGCCATCAGTGAGTTGGACAGGGAGTTAAGTCAGCCCCAGCATTTT.

The rearrangement uses TRBV4-2 and TRBJ2-5; 12 nucleotides line up with TRBD2. The CDR3 length is 18 residues. Losses at the gene ends were 4 bases for V and 4 bases for J; bases not matched to a gene: 13. Per the germline V gene, CDR1 is LGHNA and CDR2 is YNFKEQ. The CDR3 protein is CASSPGGGGLAGLETQYF. Here the CDR3 DNA reads TGTGCCAGCAGCCCGGGGGGCGGGGGACTAGCGGGTTTAGAGACCCAGTACTTC.

The chain employs TRBV19 and TRBJ1-6; TRBD1 aligns across 10 bases. From germline, CDR1 is LNHDA and CDR2 SQIVND (reference sequence). The CDR3 extends over 17 amino acids. V lost 5 bases to trimming and J lost 6 bases; unmatched junction nucleotides: 10. The CDR3 DNA follows: TGTGCCAGTAGTTCTTTTAGCTGGGACAGGGGTAATTCACCCCTCCACTTT. Encoded protein: CASSSFSWDRGNSPLHF.

This chain uses TRBV7-9 with TRBJ2-2; D is uncertain. Germline V gives CDR1 SEHNR, CDR2 FQNEAQ (reference sequence). The CDR3 loop spans 12 amino acids. V was shortened by 5 bases and J by 6 bases, with 7 bases between the two germline ends. The CDR3 is CASSPQSGELFF. The CDR3, as DNA: TGTGCCAGCAGCCCCCAATCCGGGGAGCTGTTTTTT.

The gene calls are TRBV7-3 and TRBJ1-4; possible D gene TRBD1, 5 bases. There are 15 residues in the CDR3. Trimming shortened V by 2 bases and J by 6 bases, and 13 bases separated the two germline ends. The germline V gene encodes CDR1 SGHTA and CDR2 FQGTGA. The CDR3 nucleotides read TGTGCCAGCAGCTTACTCGAACAGGTGGATGAAAAACTGTTTTTT. This sequence encodes CASSLLEQVDEKLFF.

The chain combines TRBV28 with TRBJ2-5; 7 bases align to TRBD1. The length of the CDR3 is 12 residues. Looked up from germline, CDR1 is MDHEN and CDR2 is SYDVKM. V was pared by 8 bases and J by 1 base, with 1 base of the junction left unmatched. CDR3 nucleotide sequence: TGTGCCAGCTGGGACAGCCAAGAGACCCAGTACTTC. Its translation: CASWDSQETQYF.

This rearrangement joins TRBV11-2 to TRBJ1-1, with 9 bases matching TRBD1. Trimming removed 4 bases from V and 1 base from J; junction bases left unmatched: 1. Germline V CDR1 and CDR2: SGHAT, FQNNGV. The CDR3 is made up of 14 amino acids. CDR3 nucleotides: TGTGCCAGCAGCTCGACAGGGGGGAACACTGAAGCTTTCTTT. It specifies CASSSTGGNTEAFF.

This chain links TRBV7-9 with TRBJ1-1, with TRBD1 matching 9 bases. CDR3 length: 15 residues. Germline CDR1 SEHNR, CDR2 FQNEAQ (reference sequence). The V segment lost 0 bases and the J segment 3 bases; nucleotides outside the gene matches: 2. CDR3 DNA sequence: TGTGCCAGCAGCTTAGCGAGACAGGGGGACACTGAAGCTTTCTTT. It codes for CASSLARQGDTEAFF.

The V and J genes are TRBV29-1 and TRBJ1-6; 7 nucleotides line up with TRBD1. The germline V gene encodes CDR1 SQVTM and CDR2 ANQGSEA. Trimming cost V 7 bases and J 6 bases; bases outside gene matches: 6. This CDR3 spans 13 amino acids. This chain's CDR3 is CSADRDSNSPLHF. Written as DNA, the CDR3 is TGCAGCGCGGACCGGGACAGTAATTCACCCCTCCACTTT.

This rearrangement joins TRBV7-9 to TRBJ1-5; 7 bases are shared with TRBD1. The germline V gene encodes CDR1 SEHNR and CDR2 FQNEAQ (reference sequence). This CDR3 spans 16 amino acids. Trimming at V came to 5 bases and at J to 7 bases, leaving 14 bases not matched to a gene. The CDR3 DNA reads as TGTGCCAGCAGCGCCGGGACAGAGGATAAACGGCAGCCCCAGCATTTT. Its protein is CASSAGTEDKRQPQHF.

J is TRBJ1-3 and V is TRBV28; perhaps TRBD1 as D (5 bases). The CDR3 consists of 20 residues. Trimming shortened V by 2 bases and J by 0 bases, and 23 bases separated the two germline ends. CDR1 is MDHEN, CDR2 SYDVKM, per germline. CDR3 DNA sequence: TGTGCCAGCAGTTTAGTTCTTCGGACACCCGACTCGAGCTCTGGAAACACCATATATTTT. Translating it yields CASSLVLRTPDSSSGNTIYF.

The chain recombines TRBV29-1 with TRBJ1-2; TRBD1 aligns across 7 bases. The CDR3 totals 13 residues. Per the germline V gene, CDR1 is SQVTM and CDR2 is ANQGSEA. J lost 3 bases, V lost 6 bases, and 7 bases had no gene match. The CDR3 region has the DNA TGCAGCGTGATACAGGGGTTCGACTATGGCTACACCTTC. Amino acid sequence: CSVIQGFDYGYTF.

Ten or more counts support this clone. The chain is built from TRBV28 and TRBJ2-1; 9 bases fit TRBD1. CDR3 length equals 18 residues. Germline-derived CDR1 and CDR2 are MDHEN and SYDVKM. With 5 bases clipped from V and 6 bases from J, the junction kept 17 bases outside the gene matches. The CDR3 DNA follows: TGTGCCAGCAGTATACCATGGACTACCGGGACAGGGCTCAATGAGCAGTTCTTC. As protein: CASSIPWTTGTGLNEQFF.

This clone appeared a single time. V is TRBV27 and J is TRBJ1-6; D is perhaps TRBD1 (6 bases). CDR1 and CDR2 from the germline V gene are MNHEY and SMNVEV (reference sequence). CDR3 length equals 15 residues. V was pared by 2 bases and J by 9 bases, with 14 bases between. CDR3 sequence (DNA): TGTGCCAGCAGTTTAGAGGGGGAGTTTACTTCACCCCTCCACTTT. Its translation: CASSLEGEFTSPLHF.

This clone has a single count. CDR3 DNA sequence: TGTGCCAGCAGACGTCATACAGGGTTAGGCTCCTACGAGCAGTACTTC. Translated, it gives CASRRHTGLGSYEQYF. The J gene is TRBJ2-7, the V gene TRBV5-6; D may be TRBD1 (6 bases). CDR3 length: 16 residues. The germline V gene encodes CDR1 SGHDT and CDR2 YYEEEE. Trimming removed 5 bases at V and 0 bases at J, with 18 bases between. The variable domain in full, completed from reference TRBV5-6 and TRBJ2-7, reads DAGVTQSPTHLIKTRGQQVTLRCSPKSGHDTVSWYQQALGQGPQFIFQYYEEEERQRGNFPDRFSGHQFPNYSSELNVNALLLGDSALYLCASRRHTGLGSYEQYFGPGTRLTVT.

V and J are TRBV7-6 and TRBJ1-5, with a possible D match to TRBD1 (5 bases). The CDR3 totals 13 residues. Germline V gene sequence: CDR1 SGHVS, CDR2 FNYEAQ. Deletions cut 5 bases from V and 4 bases from J, with 9 bases between. The CDR3 DNA reads as TGTGCCAGCAGCCCCGGGGGAAATCAGCCCCAGCATTTT. It specifies CASSPGGNQPQHF.

This chain joins TRBV6-5 and TRBJ1-2, with TRBD1 matching over 8 bases. CDR3 length equals 14 residues. Germline trimming cut 6 bases from V and 6 bases from J; bases unmatched to any gene: 9. Germline assignment: CDR1 MNHEY and CDR2 SVGAGI. The CDR3 here is CASSLMGQEDGYTF. In nucleotides, the CDR3 is TGTGCCAGCAGCCTAATGGGACAGGAGGATGGCTACACCTTC.